This paragraph covers one T cell receptor (beta chain) sequence. What this receptor recognizes is not known. Per-base quality was not reported, and no clone a single base away is much larger than it. Additional DNA sequences in this sample encode the identical CDR3. Between the V and J ends, shortened by 0 bases and 7 bases respectively, the junction contains 7 bases. In the germline V gene, CDR1 corresponds to SGHRS and CDR2 to YFSETQ. The CDR3 runs 12 residues from the cysteine to the phenylalanine. Left in the record is the CDR3 DNA by itself, 36 bases read in frame from the first base. TCRbeta CDR3 regions were amplified from genomic DNA by means of the immunoSEQ Assay, a bias-controlled multiplex PCR. Under the source paper's analysis protocol: The number of nucleated cells in each sample was estimated from the amplification of reference gene primers within the assay. To quantify the absolute abundance of each unique TCRbeta CDR3 rearrangement, sequence reads were collapsed and filtered. For each sample, productive Simpson clonality was calculated by taking the square root of Simpson's diversity index across productive rearrangements. This is the immuneACCESS table as TCRdb keeps it, with only in-frame sequences that have V and J called. A part of the clones is gone; compared with another copy, unresolved V genes explain less than half, and the rest is unexplained. V and J calls and clone size are those listed in that table; D and trimming were worked out from the DNA. This sample holds some 200,000 clones; about nine tenths were observed only once. The ten largest make up about 4.8% of the sample.

This entry belongs to a study of blood T cell repertoires in COVID-19 (dated by TCRdb to the early 2020s). At the level of the whole study: The collaborator samples originated in the United States, Italy and Spain and spanned the acute and convalescent phases of COVID-19. The material from the prospective study consisted of cDNA or gDNA derived from T cells, B-cell-depleted T cells, or PBMCs. The dataset comprised deeply sampled blood TCRbeta repertoires from subjects exposed to, actively infected with, or recovered from COVID-19. A freely available public database, intended as a resource for researchers studying the immune response to SARS-CoV-2, is where the repertoires were released. The samples were drawn from two sources: the first 160 participants of the ongoing ImmuneRACE study, and 1,200 or so subjects contributed by 6 global collaborators. Sample metadata almost always included a de-identified subject ID, COVID-19 status, age in years and sex. Where available, HLA class I and class II types were obtained from metadata supplied by the sample provider rather than from assay-based typing. The paper's findings and limits, for the study overall: The quantity of clinical and demographic metadata differed by source and by participant and was supplied without curation.

The collaborating institutions used their own protocols to collect whole blood in K2EDTA tubes. For TCRbeta analysis, collaborators shipped samples in one of three forms: frozen whole blood, isolated PBMCs, or DNA extracted from either of those sample types. The source of this sequence is a man between 45 and 60 years old with acute or convalescent COVID-19. The specimen was peripheral blood. The sequence is built from TRBV5-1 and TRBJ1-2, with the D gene not confidently named. The nucleotide sequence is given as TGCGCCAGCAGCTTGGGGAGGGCTGGCTACACCTTC. This gives the protein CASSLGRAGYTF.